The following is a TCR beta chain sequence with its context. The antigen is undetermined. The method was immunoSEQ multiplex PCR; TCRdb's version includes in-frame clones alone and lacks a portion of them. The table has 90,000 to 120,000 clones, approximately 90% seen once. This sample was taken from a study of OX40 agonist ivuxolimab in advanced cancers. Study-level points and caveats: Certain nonresponders additionally had low normalized T-cell clonal expansion. In CD8+ T cells, expanded clones were on average more numerous than in CD4+. Partial responders at 0.1-3.0 mg/kg had among the lowest clonal expansion.

This CDR3 has 13 residues. V shed 2 bases and J shed 5 bases, with 7 bases lying between them. Germline assignment: CDR1 SGHTA and CDR2 FQGTGA. The sample consisted of CD4+ or CD8+ T cells sorted from blood, taken in a trial of the OX40 agonist ivuxolimab. This chain connects TRBV7-3 to TRBJ2-1; D gene uncertain. The receptor comes from an adult with an advanced solid tumor such as melanoma, head and neck, liver or kidney cancer. The DNA for the CDR3 is TGTGCCAGCAGCTTAGGCAGAGACAATGAGCAGTTCTTC. It encodes CASSLGRDNEQFF.